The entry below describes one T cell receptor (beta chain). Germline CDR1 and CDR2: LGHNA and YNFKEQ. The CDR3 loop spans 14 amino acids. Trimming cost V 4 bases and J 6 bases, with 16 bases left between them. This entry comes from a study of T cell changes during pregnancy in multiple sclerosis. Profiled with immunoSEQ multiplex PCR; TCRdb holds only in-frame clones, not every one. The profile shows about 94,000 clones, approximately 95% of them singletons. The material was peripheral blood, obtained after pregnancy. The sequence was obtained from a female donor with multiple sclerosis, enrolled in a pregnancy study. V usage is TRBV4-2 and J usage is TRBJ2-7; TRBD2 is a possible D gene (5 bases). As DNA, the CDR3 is TGTGCCAGCAGCCCGCGGAGGAGCAACTCCGAGCAGTACTTC. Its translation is CASSPRRSNSEQYF.